What follows are 30 T cell receptor beta chains derived from one specimen sequenced in a study of OX40 agonist ivuxolimab in advanced cancers. The data were produced by immunoSEQ multiplex PCR, yet TCRdb's version contains in-frame clones alone and is incomplete. The table has 60,000 to 95,000 clones, less than 90% seen once. Sequencing was performed on CD4+ or CD8+ T cells sorted from blood, taken in a trial of the OX40 agonist ivuxolimab. The receptors shown here come from an adult with an advanced solid tumor such as melanoma, head and neck, liver or kidney cancer.

This chain joins TRBV5-4 and TRBJ2-7; 8 bases match TRBD1. The CDR3 is made up of 14 amino acids. V gave up 2 bases and J gave up 6 bases; unmatched junction bases: 7. Germline values: CDR1 SGHNT, CDR2 YYREEE (reference sequence). CDR3 in amino acids: CASSFYNRGSEQYF. CDR3 coding DNA: TGTGCCAGCAGCTTTTATAACAGGGGGAGCGAGCAGTACTTC.

This clone was picked up a small number of times. CDR3 protein: CASSPDNQPQHF. In DNA, the CDR3 is TGTGCCAGCTCACCCGATAATCAGCCCCAGCATTTT. The chain combines TRBV18 with TRBJ1-5; D is uncertain. Germline-derived CDR1 and CDR2 are KGHSH and LQKENI. The CDR3 contains 12 residues. Trimming stripped 3 bases from V and 4 bases from J, with 4 bases between.

This clone was recorded only once. The chain combines TRBV25-1 with TRBJ2-5; D is uncertain. There are 14 residues in the CDR3. Germline CDR1 reads MGHDK; CDR2 reads SYGVNS. Trimming took off 0 bases at V and 0 bases at J, with 5 bases between the two ends. This CDR3 reads CASSEYNNQETQYF. As DNA, the CDR3 is TGTGCCAGCAGTGAATATAACAACCAAGAGACCCAGTACTTC.

V usage is TRBV6-4 and J usage is TRBJ1-1; D uncertain. With 6 bases removed from V and 0 bases from J, the gap between germline ends came to 8 bases. The V gene's germline CDR1 is MRHNA and CDR2 SNTAGT. The CDR3 spans 13 residues. The CDR3 reads CASRRDMNTEAFF. The CDR3 coding sequence is TGTGCCAGCAGGCGCGATATGAACACTGAAGCTTTCTTT.

V gene TRBV6-5 combines with J gene TRBJ1-5; 7 bases agree with TRBD1. CDR3 length: 15 residues. CDR1 is MNHEY and CDR2 is SVGAGI in the germline V gene. V shed 5 bases, J shed 5 bases, and the junction held 9 bases outside the gene matches. This chain's CDR3 is CASSVQGGFDQPQHF. The CDR3 region has the DNA TGTGCCAGCAGTGTTCAGGGGGGCTTTGATCAGCCCCAGCATTTT.

This chain joins TRBV6-5 and TRBJ2-3; D is ambiguous. The CDR3 is made up of 13 amino acids. The germline V and J ends were trimmed by 2 bases and 7 bases, with 10 bases remaining between them. Germline V lookup: CDR1 MNHEY, CDR2 SVGAGI. CDR3 DNA: TGTGCCAGCAGTTACAACTCCCGGTATACGCAGTATTTT. Translation: CASSYNSRYTQYF.

Turning to this clone: Relative to the germline gene, one junction end is altered; a read error may explain this. Other DNA sequences in this sample translate to the same CDR3. The V call is TRBV18, the J call TRBJ1-2, with a tentative D call TRBD1 (5 bases). Germline V lookup: CDR1 KGHSH, CDR2 LQKENI. The length of the CDR3 is 15 residues. The CDR3 spells CASSPRGGTLGGYTF. The CDR3 coding sequence is TGTGCTAGCTCACCCCGTGGAGGGACTCTAGGGGGCTACACCTTC.

The gene calls are TRBV14 and TRBJ2-7; D is possibly TRBD1 or TRBD2 (5 bases each). Germline CDR1 SGHDN, CDR2 FVKESK. This CDR3 has 17 residues. V lost 0 bases to trimming and J lost 5 bases, with 20 bases between them. The CDR3 sequence: CASSQEFGQGVRNEQYF. In DNA, the CDR3 is TGTGCCAGCAGCCAAGAATTTGGTCAGGGAGTGAGGAACGAGCAGTACTTC. Looking up the rest from reference TRBV14 and TRBJ2-7 gives the full variable domain: EAGVTQFPSHSVIEKGQTVTLRCDPISGHDNLYWYRRVMGKEIKFLLHFVKESKQDESGMPNNRFLAERTGGTYSTLKVQPAELEDSGVYFCASSQEFGQGVRNEQYFGPGTRLTVT.

The chain couples TRBV7-2 to TRBJ2-5; D tentatively fits TRBD1 or TRBD2 (6 bases each). Germline V gene sequence: CDR1 SGHTA, CDR2 FQGNSA. Between the trimmed V and J ends, which lost 5 bases and 5 bases, there was a span of 15 bases. This CDR3 spans 14 amino acids. The CDR3, as DNA: TGTGCCAGCAGCCGGGGGACACAGGCGGAGACCCAGTACTTC. Translation: CASSRGTQAETQYF.

The chain links TRBV5-1 to TRBJ1-1, with TRBD1 matching 12 bases. Germline V gene sequence: CDR1 SGHRS, CDR2 YFSETQ. The length of the CDR3 is 17 residues. Trimming at V came to 4 bases and at J to 4 bases, leaving 11 bases not matched to a gene. The CDR3 coding sequence is TGCGCCAGCAGCACCCCGGGACAGGGGGCGTTGAGCACTGAAGCTTTCTTT. Translation: CASSTPGQGALSTEAFF.

The chain is built from TRBV30 and TRBJ1-5; TRBD1 might be the D (5 bases). CDR1 is GTSNPN, CDR2 SVGIG, per germline (reference sequence). With 0 bases removed from V and 5 bases from J, the gap between germline ends came to 14 bases. This CDR3 has 15 residues. The CDR3 coding sequence is TGTGCCTGGAGTGTACTTGGGGGAGACCATCAGCCCCAGCATTTT. Translation gives CAWSVLGGDHQPQHF.

V usage is TRBV6-1 and J usage is TRBJ1-1; TRBD1 matches at 12 bases. V lost 3 bases and J lost 4; bases outside the gene matches: 9. Germline CDR1 MNHNS, CDR2 SASEGT. CDR3 size: 17 residues. The CDR3 DNA reads TGTGCCAGCAGTGACCCGGGACAGGGGGCTTTGATCACTGAAGCTTTCTTT. Its protein is CASSDPGQGALITEAFF.

This chain joins TRBV27 and TRBJ2-2, with D possibly TRBD1 on 6 matching bases. This CDR3 is built from 16 residues. Trimming stripped 5 bases from V and 5 bases from J, with 18 bases between. Germline V gene data show CDR1 as MNHEY and CDR2 as SMNVEV (reference sequence). CDR3 amino acids: CASSLRRGDLTGELFF. CDR3 nucleotides: TGTGCCAGCAGTCTCCGCAGGGGCGATTTAACCGGGGAGCTGTTTTTT.

This rearrangement joins TRBV7-3 to TRBJ1-5, with D unresolved. CDR3 length equals 13 residues. CDR1 SGHTA and CDR2 FQGTGA come from the germline V gene. The V end lost 2 bases, the J end lost 9 bases, and 11 bases lay between the germline ends. DNA of the CDR3: TGTGCCAGCAGCTTAGGGGAGGAACGGCCCCAGCATTTT. It is translated as CASSLGEERPQHF.

A note on this clone: The same CDR3 can be traced to other DNA sequences in this sample. The chain carries TRBV18 and TRBJ2-7; D is perhaps TRBD1 (6 bases). Germline CDR1 and CDR2: KGHSH and LQKENI. This CDR3 spans 14 amino acids. Trimming removed 1 base from V and 2 bases from J, with 9 bases in between. For the CDR3, the DNA is TGTGCCAGCTCACCACGTCAGGGGACCTACGAGCAGTACTTC. Translating it yields CASSPRQGTYEQYF.

The sample holds a few counts of this clone. This chain joins TRBV18 and TRBJ1-1; 7 nucleotides agree with TRBD1. CDR1 is KGHSH and CDR2 is LQKENI in the germline V gene. The junction had 7 bases not matched to a gene; V was cut back by 3 bases and J by 3 bases. This CDR3 comprises 15 residues. The CDR3 coding sequence is TGTGCCAGCTCACCCCAGGGGGGGGCCTACACTGAAGCTTTCTTT. As protein: CASSPQGGAYTEAFF.

The rearrangement uses TRBV21-1 and TRBJ1-4. TRBV21-1 is assigned pseudogene status. The CDR3 is made up of 15 amino acids. The chain's CDR3 is CASSKGEGTNEKLFF. In DNA form, the CDR3 reads TGTGCCAGCAGCAAAGGGGAGGGTACTAATGAAAAACTGTTTTTT.

V is TRBV6-5 and J is TRBJ1-1, with D tentatively TRBD1 (5 bases). The CDR3 has 16 amino acids. Trimming left V 2 bases short and J 5 bases short, with 18 bases between. Germline values: CDR1 MNHEY, CDR2 SVGAGI. The CDR3 loop is CASSYGAGRIVTEAFF. CDR3 DNA: TGTGCCAGCAGTTACGGGGCGGGGAGGATTGTTACTGAAGCTTTCTTT.

This clone was counted between two and nine times. V usage is TRBV7-2 and J usage is TRBJ2-1; weak D call: TRBD2 (5 bases). The ends were cut back, 1 base at V and 1 base at J, with 8 bases in the middle. The germline gives CDR1 SGHTA, CDR2 FQGNSA. This CDR3 is built from 15 residues. The chain's CDR3 is CASSLDSGSYNEQFF. In nucleotides, the CDR3 is TGTGCCAGCAGCTTAGACAGCGGTTCCTACAATGAGCAGTTCTTC. Full variable domain (missing parts from reference TRBV7-2 and TRBJ2-1): GAGVSQSPSNKVTEKGKDVELRCDPISGHTALYWYRQSLGQGLEFLIYFQGNSAPDKSGLPSDRFSAERTGGSVSTLTIQRTQQEDSAVYLCASSLDSGSYNEQFFGPGTRLTVL.

V is TRBV9 and J is TRBJ2-3, with D possibly called TRBD1 or TRBD2 (5 bases each). V lost 4 bases to trimming and J lost 1 base, with 19 bases between them. This CDR3 is 17 amino acids long. CDR1 SGDLS and CDR2 YYNGEE come from the germline V gene. The CDR3 bases are TGTGCCAGCAGCCCCTCCGGGACGCGCGTACGCACAGATACGCAGTATTTT. This sequence encodes CASSPSGTRVRTDTQYF.

The V and J genes are TRBV4-3 and TRBJ2-7; TRBD1 matches at 7 bases. V dropped 1 base and J dropped 0; count of bases not matched to a gene: 3. This CDR3 spans 15 amino acids. CDR1 is LGHNA, CDR2 YSLEER, per germline. The CDR3 DNA sequence: TGCGCCAGCAGCCAAGCAGGGGACAGCTCCTACGAGCAGTACTTC. This translates into CASSQAGDSSYEQYF.

The chain links TRBV30 to TRBJ2-3; D unresolved. Trimming shortened V by 4 bases and J by 5 bases, and 7 bases separated the two germline ends. The CDR3 sequence is 11 residues long. Germline V gives CDR1 GTSNPN, CDR2 SVGIG (reference sequence). In DNA form, the CDR3 reads TGTGCCTGGACCCCCCGAGATACGCAGTATTTT. Translation: CAWTPRDTQYF. The full variable domain, in which reference TRBV30 and TRBJ2-3 provide the parts outside the CDR3, is SQTIHQWPATLVQPVGSPLSLECTVEGTSNPNLYWYRQAAGRGLQLLFYSVGIGQISSEVPQNLSASRPQDRQFILSSKKLLLSDSGFYLCAWTPRDTQYFGPGTRLTVL.

The V call is TRBV11-2, the J call TRBJ2-1; D perhaps matches TRBD1 (7 bases). The CDR3 totals 15 residues. Per germline, CDR1 SGHAT and CDR2 FQNNGV. The V end was cut by 5 bases, the J end by 2 bases, with 13 bases between. Here the CDR3 DNA reads TGTGCCAGCAGCCCAGGGGGGACAGCCTACAATGAGCAGTTCTTC. Its translation: CASSPGGTAYNEQFF.

With regard to this clone: The sample carries other DNA sequences with the same CDR3. The V gene is TRBV7-9, the J gene TRBJ2-3; no firm D call. There are 12 residues in the CDR3. From germline, CDR1 is SEHNR and CDR2 FQNEAQ (reference sequence). V was shortened by 5 bases and J by 2 bases, with 5 bases between the two germline ends. The CDR3 DNA reads as TGTGCCAGCAGCCCGTCCACAGATACGCAGTATTTT. Residues: CASSPSTDTQYF.

The chain carries TRBV29-1 and TRBJ2-1; 7 nucleotides align to TRBD1. The V and J ends lost 2 bases and 4 bases, in that order; junction bases with no gene match: 14. Germline-derived CDR1 and CDR2 are SQVTM and ANQGSEA. CDR3 size: 17 residues. The CDR3 loop reads CSVEQERGHHLYNEQFF. In nucleotides, the CDR3 is TGCAGCGTTGAACAAGAAAGGGGGCATCATCTTTACAATGAGCAGTTCTTC.

The chain combines TRBV5-5 with TRBJ1-6; 9 positions agree with TRBD1. The CDR3 extends over 16 amino acids. The V and J ends lost 0 bases and 7 bases, in that order; junction bases with no gene match: 5. Germline V lookup: CDR1 SGHKS, CDR2 YYEKEE (reference sequence). CDR3 sequence (DNA): TGTGCCAGCAGCTTGGTCGGGGACAGGGTCAATTCACCCCTCCACTTT. Translating gives CASSLVGDRVNSPLHF.

V gene TRBV7-2 combines with J gene TRBJ2-5, with D perhaps given as TRBD1 or TRBD2 (5 bases each). The length of the CDR3 is 13 residues. Germline values: CDR1 SGHTA, CDR2 FQGNSA. Trimming took off 5 bases at V and 6 bases at J, with 13 bases between the two ends. CDR3 amino acids: CASSRDRAKTQYF. For the CDR3, the DNA is TGTGCCAGCAGCCGGGACCGGGCAAAGACCCAGTACTTC.

Turning to this clone: Its ends do not fully match the called genes, so a read error is possible. The V call is TRBV18, the J call TRBJ1-2; tentative D call: TRBD1 (6 bases). The CDR3 spans 16 residues. Germline CDR1 KGHSH, CDR2 LQKENI. In DNA form, the CDR3 reads TGTGCCAGCTCCCCACAACCACAACAGGGCCCCTATGGCTACACCTTC. This encodes CASSPQPQQGPYGYTF.

This clone was observed a single time. The J gene is TRBJ2-3, the V gene TRBV5-1; 7 bases line up with TRBD2. Germline CDR1 reads SGHRS; CDR2 reads YFSETQ. The CDR3 sequence is 15 residues long. Unmatched junction bases numbered 5, after V lost 0 bases and J lost 4 bases. The CDR3 DNA reads as TGCGCCAGCAGCTTGGAGCGGGGCCGGCCAGATACGCAGTATTTT. It encodes CASSLERGRPDTQYF.

The chain recombines TRBV6-1 with TRBJ1-4; TRBD1 agrees at 7 bases. The germline V gene has CDR1 MNHNS and CDR2 SASEGT. This CDR3 contains 14 residues. Unmatched junction bases numbered 6, after V lost 4 bases and J lost 7 bases. The CDR3 reads CASSGSGGGEKLFF. Written as DNA, the CDR3 is TGTGCCAGCAGTGGGTCAGGGGGTGGTGAAAAACTGTTTTTT.